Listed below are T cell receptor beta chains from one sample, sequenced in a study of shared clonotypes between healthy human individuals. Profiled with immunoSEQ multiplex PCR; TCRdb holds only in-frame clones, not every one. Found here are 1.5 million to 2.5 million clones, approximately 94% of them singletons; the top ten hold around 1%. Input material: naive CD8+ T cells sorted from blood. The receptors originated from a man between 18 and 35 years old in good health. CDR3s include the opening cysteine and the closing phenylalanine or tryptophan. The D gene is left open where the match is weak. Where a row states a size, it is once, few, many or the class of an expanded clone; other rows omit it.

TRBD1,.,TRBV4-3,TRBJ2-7,TGCGCCAGCAGCCAAACTTTCGGACAGGGCTCTGGCGAGCAGTACTTC,CASSQTFGQGSGEQYF
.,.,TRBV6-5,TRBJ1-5,TGTGCCAGCAGTTATAGGGAGGGGTATCAGCCCCAGCATTTT,CASSYREGYQPQHF
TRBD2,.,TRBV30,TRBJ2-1,TGTGCCTGGAGTGACAGCGGGGCGCCCTCCTACAATGAGCAGTTCTTC,CAWSDSGAPSYNEQFF
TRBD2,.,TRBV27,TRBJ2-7,TGTGCCAGCAGTTTAATGGGCGGGAGTCACGAGCAGTACTTC,CASSLMGGSHEQYF
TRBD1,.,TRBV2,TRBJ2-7,TGTGCCAGCAGTGCGGGACAGGGGACCTACGAGCAGTACTTC,CASSAGQGTYEQYF
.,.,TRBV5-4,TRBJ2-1,TGTGCCAGCAGCTCAGGGGTCAATGAGCAGTTCTTC,CASSSGVNEQFF
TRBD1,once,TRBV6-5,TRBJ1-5,TGTGCCAGCAGGACAGGGCTAAGCAATCAGCCCCAGCATTTT,CASRTGLSNQPQHF
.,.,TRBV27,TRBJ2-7,TGTGCCAGCGGCCGAAAGGGGGACTCCTACGAGCAGTACTTC,CASGRKGDSYEQYF
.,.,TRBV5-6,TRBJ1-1,TGTGCCAGCAGCCCGGACATAGGGTTGAACACTGAAGCTTTCTTT,CASSPDIGLNTEAFF
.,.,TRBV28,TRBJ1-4,TGTGCCAGCAGTCCCCCCCTCCAGGTTCATATGTTTTTT,CASSPPLQVHMFF